The rows below give T cell receptor beta chains drawn from one sample of a study of T cell responses to AZD1222 COVID-19 vaccine. Profiling relied on immunoSEQ multiplex PCR, and the TCRdb table lists in-frame clones only, not all of them. The sample carries over 130,000 clones, 88% recorded once. The starting material was peripheral blood, obtained on day 0 of AZD1222 vaccination. The receptors come from an adult in good health. CDR3s leave out the opening cysteine and the closing phenylalanine or tryptophan.

v_call	j_call	cdr3_aa
TRBV5-1	TRBJ2-3	ASSLSGLAGTDTQY
TRBV7-9	TRBJ1-3	ALRRGSSGNTIY
TRBV5-6	TRBJ2-3	ASSLGLAGEFGTQY
TRBV5-1	TRBJ2-1	ASSLRQEGGSSYNEQF
TRBV5-1	TRBJ2-3	ASSLQGSGDTQY
TRBV15	TRBJ1-3	ATSRVRVGRGNTIY
TRBV18	TRBJ2-7	ASSRGLADTYEQY
TRBV19	TRBJ1-3	ASRPGGPRNTIY
TRBV6-2/TRBV6-3	TRBJ2-3	ASSSGLAGRFTDTQY
TRBV7-3	TRBJ2-7	ASRLAGAGEQY
TRBV12-3/TRBV12-4	TRBJ2-2	ASSLRGAGELF
TRBV4-1	TRBJ2-2	ASSQLSQGGGELF
TRBV29-1	TRBJ2-5	SVECGRAETQY
TRBV7-6	TRBJ2-7	ASSLRQGRDSEQY
TRBV7-9	TRBJ1-4	ASSGSPEKLF
TRBV30	TRBJ2-7	AWMGLAYEQY
TRBV10-2	TRBJ1-1	ASSERVGGTEAF
TRBV3-1/TRBV3-2	TRBJ1-1	ASSQPVGLNTEAF
TRBV5-1	TRBJ2-7	ASSLGGYEQY
TRBV30	TRBJ2-7	AWSGGTSYEQY
TRBV3-1/TRBV3-2	TRBJ2-1	ASSQVQTSFEQF
TRBV5-1	TRBJ2-3	ASSLFGGGQPTDTQY
TRBV6-5	TRBJ2-4	ASLIEGVDIQY
TRBV5-1	TRBJ1-5	ASSLGADQPQH
TRBV30	TRBJ2-7	AWSSGGYEQY
TRBV28	TRBJ1-1	ASSYTGRAF
TRBV7-6	TRBJ1-3	ASSLNRDTGNTIY
TRBV6-2/TRBV6-3	TRBJ1-1	ASSYSLQGRRNTEAF
TRBV7-9	TRBJ2-1	ASSLALGGGYNEQF
TRBV14	TRBJ2-3	ASRRGSNTDTQY
TRBV2	TRBJ2-1	ASSGTSGTNEQF
TRBV6-1	TRBJ1-1	ASSEPWTGQPKNTEAF
TRBV18	TRBJ1-2	ASSPDRRFFGGYT